This entry is about one T cell receptor beta chain. Its cognate antigen is unknown. This record comes from a study of cytomegalovirus exposure and HLA in healthy donors. V lost 5 bases and J lost 13, with 17 bases in between. The CDR3 is 12 amino acids. Germline V gene sequence: CDR1 MNHEY, CDR2 SMNVEV (reference sequence). Primers: 60 Vbeta forward and 13 Jbeta reverse. This table comes from immunoSEQ multiplex PCR, and its TCRdb copy is limited to in-frame clones, with some not included. The sample holds about 140,000 clones, over 60% seen once. Study-wide points: For most subjects, TCR beta sequences were reported to predict HLA-A and HLA-B alleles with accuracy. Immune exposure information comprised only CMV serostatus. It was taken for granted in presence/absence analyses that sequencing depth across donors was roughly uniform.

The TCR sequence derives from a male donor in good health and CMV-seropositive. V gene TRBV27 combines with J gene TRBJ2-5, with a possible D match to TRBD1 (6 bases). The sequencing input was PBMCs. The CDR3 here is CASSTQAGTPYF. The DNA for the CDR3 is TGTGCCAGCAGTACCCAAGCCGGGACACCGTACTTC.